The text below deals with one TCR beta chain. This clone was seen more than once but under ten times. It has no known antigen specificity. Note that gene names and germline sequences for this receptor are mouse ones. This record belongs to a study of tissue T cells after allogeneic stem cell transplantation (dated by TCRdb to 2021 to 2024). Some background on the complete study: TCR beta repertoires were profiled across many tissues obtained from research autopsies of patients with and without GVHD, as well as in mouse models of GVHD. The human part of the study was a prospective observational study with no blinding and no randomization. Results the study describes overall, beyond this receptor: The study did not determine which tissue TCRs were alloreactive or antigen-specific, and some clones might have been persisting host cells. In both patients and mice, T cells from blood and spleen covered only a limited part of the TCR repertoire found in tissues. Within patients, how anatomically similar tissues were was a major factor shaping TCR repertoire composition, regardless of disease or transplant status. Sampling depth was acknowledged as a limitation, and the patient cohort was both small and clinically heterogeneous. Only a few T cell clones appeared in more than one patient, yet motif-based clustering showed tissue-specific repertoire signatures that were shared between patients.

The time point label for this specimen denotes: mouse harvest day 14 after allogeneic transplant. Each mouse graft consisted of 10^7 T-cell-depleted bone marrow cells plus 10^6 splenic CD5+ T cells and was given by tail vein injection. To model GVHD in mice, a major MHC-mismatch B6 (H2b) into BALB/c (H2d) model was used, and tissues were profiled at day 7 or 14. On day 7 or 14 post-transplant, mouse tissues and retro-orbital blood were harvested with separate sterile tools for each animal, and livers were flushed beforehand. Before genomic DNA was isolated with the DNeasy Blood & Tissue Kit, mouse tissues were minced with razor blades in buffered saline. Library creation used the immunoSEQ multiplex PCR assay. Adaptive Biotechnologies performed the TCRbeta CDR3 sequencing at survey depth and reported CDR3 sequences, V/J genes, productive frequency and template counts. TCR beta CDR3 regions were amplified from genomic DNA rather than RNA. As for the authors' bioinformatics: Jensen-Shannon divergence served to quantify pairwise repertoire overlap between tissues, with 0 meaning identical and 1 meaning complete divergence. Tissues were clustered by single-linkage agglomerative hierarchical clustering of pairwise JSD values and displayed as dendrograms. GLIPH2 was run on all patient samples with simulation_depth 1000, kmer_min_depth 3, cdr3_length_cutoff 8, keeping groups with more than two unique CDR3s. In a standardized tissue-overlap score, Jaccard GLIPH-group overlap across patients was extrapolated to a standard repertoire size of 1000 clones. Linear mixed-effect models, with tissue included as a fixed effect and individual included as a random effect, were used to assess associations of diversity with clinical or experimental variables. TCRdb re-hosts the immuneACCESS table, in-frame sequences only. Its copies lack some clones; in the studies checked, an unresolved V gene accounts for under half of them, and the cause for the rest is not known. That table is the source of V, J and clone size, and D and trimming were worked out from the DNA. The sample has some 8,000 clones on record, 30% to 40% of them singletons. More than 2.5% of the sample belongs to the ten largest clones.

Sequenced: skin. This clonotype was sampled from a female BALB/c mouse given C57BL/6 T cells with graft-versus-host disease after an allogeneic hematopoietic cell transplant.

The covered CDR3 bases are TGTGCCAGCAGTCTCACTGGGGGGTATAACTATGCTGAGCAGTTC. It translates to CASSLTGGYNYAEQF. The entire CDR3 protein is CASSLTGGYNYAEQFF. Rearrangement joined TRBV26 to TRBJ2-1, with TRBD2 identical over 9 junction bases. Read sequence stops 1 residue before the CDR3 end, and the germline J gene provides the missing end. CDR1 and CDR2 (KGHPV, FQNQEV) derive from the germline V gene (reference sequence). Unmatched junction bases come to 3, with V trimmed by 3 bases and J by 0 bases. The CDR3 contains 16 residues, cysteine and phenylalanine counted. The DNA shown is the part of the CDR3 that was read: 45 bases, in frame from base 1.